This TCR beta chain appears in the sequencing data of a study of shared clonotypes between healthy human individuals. V lost 4 bases and J lost 5; bases outside the gene matches: 4. Germline CDR1 MNHNS, CDR2 SASEGT. The CDR3 covers 14 residues. The repertoire was sequenced with immunoSEQ multiplex PCR; TCRdb's copy has only in-frame clones and lacks some. This sample has about 820,000 clones, with about 91% found just once. A remark on this clone: The antigen is unknown.

Study-level findings and limits: Generation probabilities were higher for clonotypes shared across all four sorted-subset donors than for unshared ones.

Naive CD8 cells, CD45RO-negative and positively selected for CCR7, excluded terminally differentiated effector memory CD45RA+ cells. This receptor was identified in a man aged 25-40 years in good health. The sample comprised naive CD8+ T cells sorted from blood. The V call is TRBV6-1, the J call TRBJ2-5, with 10 bases aligning to TRBD1. CDR3 residues: CASSGDRGYETQYF. DNA of the CDR3: TGTGCCAGCAGTGGGGACAGGGGATACGAGACCCAGTACTTC.